The rows below give T cell receptor beta chains drawn from one sample of a study of early stage breast cancer tumors. The repertoire was sequenced with immunoSEQ multiplex PCR; TCRdb's copy has only in-frame clones and lacks some. The sample includes 60,000 to 80,000 clones, around 85% of them seen just once. The sequencing sample was made of blood. These receptors came from a person in their sixties with breast cancer. Each CDR3 is given with its conserved first and last residue. The order of the fields is V gene, D gene, J gene, clone size, CDR3 DNA, CDR3 protein. A D gene is named only where the DNA matches it firmly. Expanded clones are given a class, and other clones once, few, many or no size at all.

>TRBV7-2|.|TRBJ2-3|.
TGTGCCAGCAGCTTAGCCCCCCCCAGGGATACGCAGTATTTT
CASSLAPPRDTQYF
>TRBV2|TRBD1|TRBJ1-2|.
TGTGCCAGCAGACAGGGGGCGAGCTACACCTTC
CASRQGASYTF
>TRBV9|.|TRBJ2-1|.
TGTGCCAGCAGCACCCAGGGGACTTTCAATGAGCAGTTCTTC
CASSTQGTFNEQFF
>TRBV19|TRBD1|TRBJ2-7|.
TGTGCCAGTAGTGCCAACAGGGGGCCCTCCTACGAGCAGTACTTC
CASSANRGPSYEQYF
>TRBV28|.|TRBJ1-2|.
TGTGCCAGCAGTCCCCTGGGCAGTGGCTATGGCTACACCTTC
CASSPLGSGYGYTF
>TRBV23-1|.|TRBJ1-1|.
TGCGCCAGCAGTCAATCGATCTTACTGAGGGCTTTCTTT
CASSQSILLRAFF
>TRBV6-5|.|TRBJ2-7|.
TGTGCCAGCAGCGGTACAGGAATGTCCTACGAGCAGTACTTC
CASSGTGMSYEQYF
>TRBV6-5|.|TRBJ1-1|.
TGTGCCAGCAGCCGGGACTCGTTGACTTTCTTT
CASSRDSLTFF
>TRBV5-4|.|TRBJ1-2|.
TGTGCCAGCAGCCCATGGACAGAAACATATGGCTACACCTTC
CASSPWTETYGYTF
>TRBV6-4|.|TRBJ2-1|.
TGTGCCAGCAGCCCCTTAGGAGGGTACAATGAGCAGTTCTTC
CASSPLGGYNEQFF
>TRBV19|.|TRBJ2-5|.
TGTGCCAGTAGTATGGACACCCTCGGGGCCCAGTACTTC
CASSMDTLGAQYF
>TRBV10-2|TRBD1|TRBJ1-6|.
TGCGCCAGCAGTTTAACGGGACAGGGTCTTGGAAATTCACCCCTCCACTTT
CASSLTGQGLGNSPLHF
>TRBV9|TRBD1|TRBJ1-2|few
TGTGCCAGCAGCCCCGGGGACAGCCTTGGAGCTAACTATGGCTACACCTTC
CASSPGDSLGANYGYTF
>TRBV4-1|TRBD2|TRBJ2-2|once
TGCGCCAGCAGCCAAGTCCAGCGGGGGGGCCTTGGGGAGCTGTTTTTT
CASSQVQRGGLGELFF
>TRBV7-3|.|TRBJ2-5|.
TGTGCCAGCAGCTTAATCGGGGGTCAAGAGACCCAGTACTTC
CASSLIGGQETQYF
>TRBV4-2|.|TRBJ2-3|.
TGTGCCAGCAGCCCCTCCCGACTCGGAGATACGCAGTATTTT
CASSPSRLGDTQYF
>TRBV28|.|TRBJ2-3|.
TGTGCCAGCAGCTCCCCGGGGGTTGAGGATACGCAGTATTTT
CASSSPGVEDTQYF
>TRBV6-4|.|TRBJ2-1|.
TGTGCCAGCAGTGAGACCCCGGACGGATACAATGAGCAGTTCTTC
CASSETPDGYNEQFF
>TRBV4-2|.|TRBJ2-3|.
TGTGCCAGCAGCCAACGGGCCTCGGGGGCAGATACGCAGTATTTT
CASSQRASGADTQYF
>TRBV7-9|.|TRBJ1-1|.
TGTGCCAGCAGCTTACCTAGGGGAGAAGCTTTCTTT
CASSLPRGEAFF
>TRBV7-2|.|TRBJ1-5|.
TGTGCCAGCAGCTTAGCTACACGGAATAGCAATCAGCCCCAGCATTTT
CASSLATRNSNQPQHF
>TRBV6-5|TRBD2|TRBJ2-1|.
TGTGCCAGCAGTTCCTTTCTAGCGGGGGGCTACAATGAGCAGTTCTTC
CASSSFLAGGYNEQFF
>TRBV21-1|.|TRBJ1-5|.
TGTGCCAGCAGTGGCTTATCACAGAATAGCAATCAGCCCCAGCATTTT
CASSGLSQNSNQPQHF
>TRBV5-1|.|TRBJ1-4|few
TGCGCCAGCAGCTTGGCCTCAACTAATGAAAAACTGTTTTTT
CASSLASTNEKLFF
>TRBV9|TRBD1|TRBJ2-5|.
TGTGCCAGCAGCGGGGGACAGAGAGGAGGGACCCAGTACTTC
CASSGGQRGGTQYF
>TRBV29-1|.|TRBJ1-1|.
TGCAGCGCGAAGGGGAGTTGGTCGAACACTGAAGCTTTCTTT
CSAKGSWSNTEAFF
>TRBV9|.|TRBJ2-7|.
TGTGCCAGCAGCCCCTCCGGGTACGAGCAGTACTTC
CASSPSGYEQYF
>TRBV6-5|.|TRBJ2-5|.
TGTGCCAGCAGTTACACCAACGGACTTGGCCAAGAGACCCAGTACTTC
CASSYTNGLGQETQYF
>TRBV11-2|.|TRBJ1-1|few
TGTGCCAGCAGCTTGGGCCCGAACACTGAAGCTTTCTTT
CASSLGPNTEAFF
>TRBV5-4|TRBD1|TRBJ2-7|.
TGTGCCAGCAGCTCGCCGACAGGGGTCGCCGAGCAGTACTTC
CASSSPTGVAEQYF
>TRBV5-4|.|TRBJ1-2|.
TGTGCCAGCAGCTCGATCCAATCGGGCTACACCTTC
CASSSIQSGYTF
>TRBV7-9|.|TRBJ2-3|.
TGTGCCAGCAGCACACCCGCGACCGGGTGGTACACAGATACGCAGTATTTT
CASSTPATGWYTDTQYF
>TRBV10-2|.|TRBJ1-5|few
TGCGCCAGCGCCCCTCGGGGATCTCGGCAGCCCCAGCATTTT
CASAPRGSRQPQHF
>TRBV10-3|TRBD1|TRBJ2-5|.
TGTGCCATCAGTCCGGACAGGGGAGAGACCCAGTACTTC
CAISPDRGETQYF
>TRBV5-6|.|TRBJ1-2|.
TGTGCCAGCAGCTTGGGAAGGCAGGCTTACTATGGCTACACCTTC
CASSLGRQAYYGYTF
>TRBV5-1|.|TRBJ1-3|.
TGCGCCAGCAGCTTAGGGCTGAGCTCTGGAAACACCATATATTTT
CASSLGLSSGNTIYF
>TRBV29-1|TRBD2|TRBJ2-1|.
TGCAGCGTTAGGGGACTAGAGCCTCTCGATGAGCAGTTCTTC
CSVRGLEPLDEQFF
>TRBV5-1|.|TRBJ1-3|.
TGCGCCAGCAGCTGGGGGCTGATGAGGCCGGCCATATATTTT
CASSWGLMRPAIYF
>TRBV30|.|TRBJ2-3|once
TGTGCCTGGAGTCCTGGGGCAGGCACAGATACGCAGTATTTT
CAWSPGAGTDTQYF
>TRBV2|.|TRBJ1-6|.
TGTGCCAGCCGCCGGGACTCTGTCTATAATTCACCCCTCCACTTT
CASRRDSVYNSPLHF
>TRBV28|TRBD1|TRBJ1-5|.
TGTGCCAGCAGTTTACCTCCGGGACAGGGATTAAAGCCCCAGCATTTT
CASSLPPGQGLKPQHF
>TRBV5-6|TRBD1|TRBJ1-1|.
TGTGCCAGCAGCTTGAAAGGGACAGGGAACACTGAAGCTTTCTTT
CASSLKGTGNTEAFF
>TRBV28|.|TRBJ2-2|.
TGTGCCAGCAGTTCGATGGACAGACGGACCGGGGAGCTGTTTTTT
CASSSMDRRTGELFF
>TRBV5-6|.|TRBJ1-1|.
TGTGCCAGCAGCTTTCAGGGACGCACTGAAGCTTTCTTT
CASSFQGRTEAFF